The 2 T cell receptor beta chains below all came from one sample that was sequenced in a study of blood T cell repertoires in COVID-19. Here immunoSEQ multiplex PCR was the method, and the copy in TCRdb shows in-frame clones only, minus some. Of 180,000 or so clones in the sample, roughly 80% are singletons; the top ten hold approximately 11%. The sample consisted of PBMCs or T cells enriched from blood (not recorded which). Receptors originate from a man aged 45-65 years who had recovered from COVID-19.

The chain combines TRBV28 with TRBJ1-6; D is ambiguous. The germline V gene encodes CDR1 MDHEN and CDR2 SYDVKM. The CDR3 extends over 13 amino acids. Trimming removed 4 bases at V and 7 bases at J, with 8 bases between. CDR3 amino acids: CASSYRGNSPLHF. The DNA of the CDR3 is TGTGCCAGCAGTTATCGCGGGAATTCACCCCTCCACTTT.

The sample holds one count of this clone. CDR3 loop: CASSQPGQGSYNEQFF. CDR3 sequence (DNA): TGCGCCAGCAGCCAACCGGGACAGGGGTCCTACAATGAGCAGTTCTTC. The chain employs TRBV4-1 and TRBJ2-1; 10 bases agree with TRBD1. Germline V gene sequence: CDR1 MGHRA, CDR2 YSYEKL. This CDR3 contains 16 residues. With 2 bases clipped from V and 1 base from J, the junction kept 2 bases outside the gene matches.